This T cell receptor (beta chain) was identified during a study of shared clonotypes between healthy human individuals. Method: immunoSEQ multiplex PCR; TCRdb's copy keeps in-frame clones and lacks some. Of roughly 500,000 clones in the sample, roughly 95% were seen once. The CDR3 contains 17 residues. The V and J ends lost 3 bases and 5 bases, in that order; junction bases with no gene match: 17. Germline V gives CDR1 GTSNPN, CDR2 SVGIG (reference sequence). The material sequenced was naive CD4+ T cells sorted from blood. As for subset: CD45RA+ positively selected. V gene TRBV30 combines with J gene TRBJ2-5; 8 positions agree with TRBD2. The TCR sequence derives from a woman in her twenties or thirties in good health. CDR3 residues: CAWSRSSGLSTRETQYF. The CDR3 bases are TGTGCCTGGAGCAGGTCTAGCGGGCTATCTACTAGGGAGACCCAGTACTTC.